The clone carrying this T cell receptor beta chain occurred once. What it recognizes is unknown. The data derive from a study of siplizumab effects on memory and regulatory T cells. Profiling relied on immunoSEQ multiplex PCR, and the TCRdb table lists in-frame clones only, not all of them. The sample includes about 50,000 clones, about 94% of them seen just once. Overall study findings and caveats: Mappable CD4+ clones that were alloreactive averaged approximately 69% Treg-derived with siplizumab versus around 30% in controls. Naive T cells appeared more diverse than memory cells and seemed to be major alloresponse contributors.

Germline CDR1 and CDR2: MDHEN and SYDVKM. The CDR3 totals 13 residues. The ends were cut back, 3 bases at V and 2 bases at J, with 7 bases in the middle. V gene TRBV28 combines with J gene TRBJ1-1; D ambiguous. This TCR was recovered from a human donor in good health. Sequenced: CD8+ T cells sorted from blood. CDR3 region: CASSLIGNTEAFF. CDR3 nucleotide sequence: TGTGCCAGCAGTTTGATTGGAAACACTGAAGCTTTCTTT.